This passage covers 10 T cell receptor beta chains from one sample sequenced in a study of shared clonotypes between healthy human individuals. Assay used: immunoSEQ multiplex PCR; TCRdb lists only in-frame clones, some missing. The sample lists about 2 million clones, 90% to 95% seen once, with 0.13% in the top ten. Material for sequencing was naive CD4+ T cells sorted from blood. The subset is: CD45RA+ positively selected. The receptors were gathered from a man younger than 35 in good health.

This sequence joins TRBV19 and TRBJ2-5; 9 bases match TRBD2. Trimming cost V 1 base and J 5 bases; bases outside gene matches: 8. The germline CDR1 and CDR2 sequences are LNHDA and SQIVND (reference sequence). CDR3 length: 16 residues. This chain's CDR3 is CASSIGGTSMGETQYF. CDR3 nucleotide sequence: TGTGCCAGTAGTATAGGAGGGACTAGCATGGGGGAGACCCAGTACTTC. The entire variable domain, with the rest obtained from reference TRBV19 and TRBJ2-5, is as follows: DGGITQSPKYLFRKEGQNVTLSCEQNLNHDAMYWYRQDPGQGLRLIYYSQIVNDFQKGDIAEGYSVSREKKESFPLTVTSAQKNPTAFYLCASSIGGTSMGETQYFGPGTRLLVL.

The CDR3, as DNA: TGTGCCAGCACCCCTAGCGGGAGCCCCTACGAGCAGTACTTC. This codes for CASTPSGSPYEQYF. This chain joins TRBV11-2 and TRBJ2-7; 10 positions match TRBD2. CDR3 size: 14 residues. V lost 7 bases and J lost 2; bases outside the gene matches: 5. The germline CDR1 and CDR2 sequences are SGHAT and FQNNGV.

V usage is TRBV6-1 and J usage is TRBJ2-1, with a tentative D call TRBD2 (6 bases). The CDR3 extends over 11 amino acids. Germline CDR1 MNHNS, CDR2 SASEGT. Deletions cut 3 bases from V and 15 bases from J, with 12 bases between. The CDR3 DNA reads TGTGCCAGCAGTGATCGACTAGTTCTGTTCTTC. This codes for CASSDRLVLFF.

CDR3 nucleotide sequence: TGCGCCAGCAGCCCAGGACGGGGGCGCGGAGGAGGAAACACCATATATTTT. Translating it yields CASSPGRGRGGGNTIYF. The genes are TRBV4-1 and TRBJ1-3, with D maybe TRBD1 (6 bases). Germline V lookup: CDR1 MGHRA, CDR2 YSYEKL. The CDR3 is 17 residues long. Trimming took off 4 bases at V and 4 bases at J, with 20 bases between the two ends.

The chain recombines TRBV5-1 with TRBJ2-7; 12 positions match TRBD1. J gave up 5 bases and V 3 bases, and 3 bases lay outside the gene matches. The CDR3 contains 14 residues. Germline assignment: CDR1 SGHRS and CDR2 YFSETQ. In DNA form, the CDR3 reads TGCGCCAGCAGCTCCGGGACAGGGGGCCACGAGCAGTACTTC. Amino acid sequence: CASSSGTGGHEQYF.

J is TRBJ2-6 and V is TRBV19; D call uncertain. The length of the CDR3 is 15 residues. Germline V CDR1 and CDR2: LNHDA, SQIVND (reference sequence). V was cut by 7 bases and J by 0 bases, with 10 bases left in between. CDR3 coding DNA: TGTGCCAGTATAGACCCTTCCTCTGGGGCCAACGTCCTGACTTTC. This sequence encodes CASIDPSSGANVLTF.

The rearrangement uses TRBV5-4 and TRBJ2-2, with D perhaps TRBD2 (6 bases). Germline loops: CDR1 SGHNT, CDR2 YYREEE (reference sequence). The V gene lost 4 bases and the J gene lost 0 bases, with 10 bases spanning the gap. The CDR3 is 15 residues long. The CDR3 region is CASSISGTNTGELFF. In DNA, the CDR3 is TGTGCCAGCAGCATTAGCGGAACGAACACCGGGGAGCTGTTTTTT.

The CDR3 sequence is CASTGISGGANTGELFF. The CDR3 nucleotides read TGTGCCAGCACCGGGATTAGCGGGGGTGCGAACACCGGGGAGCTGTTTTTT. This chain links TRBV9 with TRBJ2-2; TRBD2 matches 9 bases. Germline trimming cut 6 bases from V and 0 bases from J; bases unmatched to any gene: 9. The CDR3 is 17 residues long. Germline lookup yields CDR1 SGDLS and CDR2 YYNGEE. The full variable domain, completed using reference TRBV9 and TRBJ2-2, is DSGVTQTPKHLITATGQRVTLRCSPRSGDLSVYWYQQSLDQGLQFLIQYYNGEERAKGNILERFSAQQFPDLHSELNLSSLELGDSALYFCASTGISGGANTGELFFGEGSRLTVL.

Concerning this clone: Within the sample, other DNA sequences also encode this same CDR3. The chain uses TRBV30 and TRBJ1-1; 8 bases are shared with TRBD1. In germline, CDR1 is GTSNPN, CDR2 SVGIG (reference sequence). CDR3 length: 13 residues. Losses at the gene ends were 4 bases for V and 1 base for J; bases not matched to a gene: 2. Written as DNA, the CDR3 is TGTGCCTGGACCGGACAGGGGAACACTGAAGCTTTCTTT. Its translation: CAWTGQGNTEAFF. Full variable domain (missing parts from reference TRBV30 and TRBJ1-1): SQTIHQWPATLVQPVGSPLSLECTVEGTSNPNLYWYRQAAGRGLQLLFYSVGIGQISSEVPQNLSASRPQDRQFILSSKKLLLSDSGFYLCAWTGQGNTEAFFGQGTRLTVV.

With regard to this clone: A much more abundant neighbour one base away suggests this may be a read error. This sequence joins TRBV11-3 and TRBJ1-1; D unclear. The CDR3 runs to 13 residues. Per germline, CDR1 SGHNT and CDR2 YENEEA. The V end lost 0 bases, the J end lost 0 bases, and 2 bases lay between the germline ends. CDR3 loop: CASSLDMNTEAFF. The CDR3, as DNA: TGTGCCAGCAGCTTAGACATGAACACTGAAGCTTTCTTT.